The present TCR beta chain was sequenced within a study of blood T cell repertoires in COVID-19. Looking at the study overall: The analysed material was cDNA or gDNA that came from T cells, B-cell-depleted T cells, or PBMCs.

TCRdb's table, derived via immunoSEQ multiplex PCR, lists solely in-frame clones and lacks some. The profile shows about 46,000 clones, about 89% of them singletons. Germline V lookup: CDR1 MNHEY, CDR2 SVGEGT. This CDR3 region has 11 residues. With V trimmed by 4 bases and J by 10 bases, 2 bases remained unmatched. This clone was seen a handful of times. The sample consisted of peripheral blood. The sequence came from a human donor in a cohort sampled during active COVID-19. J is TRBJ1-2 and V is TRBV6-2 or TRBV6-3; 8 bases align to TRBD1. The CDR3 DNA reads TGTGCCAGCAGTTTGGGACAGGTCTACACCTTC. This sequence encodes CASSLGQVYTF.